Listed below are T cell receptor beta chains from one sample, sequenced in a study of T cells in Graves' hyperthyroidism and ophthalmopathy. One entry per CDR3 protein, called by TCRdb with MiXCR from the multiplex PCR reads. The profile shows about 52,000 distinct CDR3 sequences, 48% of them singletons. Specimen: blood. The receptors shown here come from a woman aged 45-65 years with Graves' ophthalmopathy. CDR3s include the opening cysteine and the closing phenylalanine or tryptophan. D genes are given only for firm matches. Some rows have no size entry. The others give once, few or many, or a class for an expanded clone.

size,D,J,V,length,CDR3,DNA
many,NA,TRBJ1-1,TRBV4-1,14,CASSQGQKNTEAFF,TGCGCCAGCAGCCAAGGCCAGAAGAACACTGAAGCTTTCTTT
NA,NA,TRBJ2-7,TRBV2,13,CASRGGVTYEQYF,TGTGCCAGCAGAGGTGGGGTGACCTACGAGCAGTACTTC
many,NA,TRBJ2-2,TRBV4-1,15,CASSQHTGPTGELFF,TGCGCCAGCAGCCAACATACGGGACCCACCGGGGAGCTGTTTTTT
NA,TRBD1,TRBJ1-5,TRBV2,16,CASSSGTGYGNQSQHF,TGTGCCAGCAGCTCCGGGACAGGGTATGGCAATCAGTCCCAGCATTTT
NA,NA,TRBJ2-7,TRBV7-9,12,CASSSPPNEQYF,TGTGCCAGCAGCTCCCCCCCCAACGAGCAGTACTTC
many,TRBD2,TRBJ2-5,TRBV20-1,16,CSANKGLAGNDRTQYF,TGCAGTGCTAATAAGGGACTAGCGGGGAACGACAGGACCCAGTACTTC
NA,NA,TRBJ2-7,TRBV5-5,14,CASSPPASAYEQYF,TGTGCCAGCAGCCCGCCAGCGAGCGCCTACGAGCAGTACTTC
NA,NA,TRBJ2-1,TRBV2,16,CASSTPRATRTDTQFF,TGTGCCAGCAGTACCCCGAGAGCAACCCGCACAGATACGCAGTTCTTC
many,TRBD2,TRBJ2-3,TRBV5-1,16,CASSAWVAGVADTQYF,TGCGCCAGCAGCGCCTGGGTAGCGGGAGTGGCAGATACGCAGTATTTT
few,NA,TRBJ1-2,TRBV29-1,11,CSVAENYGYTF,TGCAGCGTTGCCGAGAACTATGGCTACACCTTC
NA,NA,TRBJ2-2,TRBV6-5,16,CASTGPGTGNTGELFF,TGTGCCAGCACTGGCCCCGGGACGGGAAACACCGGGGAGCTGTTTTTT
NA,NA,TRBJ2-2,TRBV9,12,CASSVAPWELFF,TGTGCCAGCAGCGTAGCTCCCTGGGAGCTGTTTTTT
NA,TRBD2,TRBJ2-2,TRBV7-6,14,CASSQGLAGEELFF,TGTGCCAGCAGCCAGGGACTAGCGGGAGAGGAGCTGTTTTTT
many,NA,TRBJ2-2,TRBV6-1,20,CASSEPTPYRQIKNTGELFF,TGTGCCAGCAGTGAGCCCACCCCCTACCGACAGATCAAGAACACCGGGGAGCTGTTTTTT
few,NA,TRBJ2-7,TRBV12-2,17,CASRHLRGQGSSYEQYF,TGTGCAAGTCGCCACTTAAGGGGACAGGGAAGCTCCTACGAGCAGTACTTC
NA,TRBD2,TRBJ2-1,TRBV20-1,15,CSARERGVSYNEQFF,TGCAGTGCTAGAGAGCGGGGGGTGAGTTACAATGAGCAGTTCTTC
few,TRBD1,TRBJ1-5,TRBV2,14,CASSGQGYNQPQHF,TGTGCCAGCAGTGGACAGGGTTATAATCAGCCCCAGCATTTT
NA,TRBD2,TRBJ2-5,TRBV6-2/TRBV6-3,14,CAPVASGDQETQYF,TGTGCCCCCGTGGCTAGCGGGGACCAAGAGACCCAGTACTTC
many,NA,TRBJ2-2,TRBV5-1,13,CASSGSNTGELFF,TGCGCCAGCAGCGGCAGTAACACCGGGGAGCTGTTTTTT
many,TRBD2,TRBJ2-1,TRBV5-1,15,CASSLALAGGNEQFF,TGCGCCAGCAGCTTGGCCCTAGCGGGAGGGAATGAGCAGTTCTTC
NA,NA,TRBJ2-5,TRBV7-2,12,CASSPRAETQYF,TGTGCCAGCAGCCCTAGGGCAGAGACCCAGTACTTC
NA,NA,TRBJ1-5,TRBV5-1,11,CASSPGQPQHF,TGCGCCAGCAGCCCGGGACAGCCCCAGCATTTT
NA,TRBD1,TRBJ2-1,TRBV7-3,14,CASSLGQGPDEQFF,TGTGCCAGCAGCCTAGGACAGGGTCCGGATGAGCAGTTCTTC
many,TRBD1,TRBJ1-5,TRBV5-8,14,CASSWDRGYQPQHF,TGTGCCAGCAGCTGGGACAGAGGTTATCAGCCCCAGCATTTT
NA,NA,TRBJ1-1,TRBV7-8,15,CASSPWGGESTEAFF,TGTGCCAGCAGCCCTTGGGGGGGGGAGAGCACTGAAGCTTTCTTT
NA,NA,TRBJ2-1,TRBV7-9,12,CASSDYHNEQFF,TGTGCCAGCAGTGACTACCACAATGAGCAGTTCTTC
NA,TRBD1,TRBJ2-7,TRBV2,14,CASSVDRVGNEQYF,TGTGCCAGCAGTGTGGACAGGGTTGGGAACGAGCAGTACTTC
few,NA,TRBJ2-3,TRBV19,18,CASKDDVVVVGGDDTQYF,TGTGCCAGTAAGGACGACGTTGTGGTGGTAGGTGGGGATGATACGCAGTATTTT
NA,NA,TRBJ1-6,TRBV7-2,17,CASSLGATSSYNSPLHF,TGTGCCAGCAGCTTAGGCGCGACTAGCTCCTATAATTCACCCCTCCACTTT
many,NA,TRBJ2-5,TRBV11-2,15,CASSSLAGLQETQYF,TGTGCCAGCAGCTCCCTCGCGGGGTTGCAAGAGACCCAGTACTTC